This TCR beta chain was retrieved from a study of CD8 T cells in Susac syndrome. CDR1 and CDR2 (germline): SGHRS, YFSETQ. Trimming cost V 2 bases and J 1 base, with 9 bases left between them. CDR3 length equals 14 residues. With random hexamers, reverse transcription was performed on about 0.5 to 1 ug of RNA. The immunoSEQ assay covered 54 Vbeta and 13 Jbeta segments for CDR3. TCRdb reprocessed the immunoSEQ multiplex PCR reads via MiXCR and lists one record per CDR3 protein. The table includes tens of thousands of distinct CDR3 sequences, 85% to 95% detected once. Sequencing of TCR beta drew on CD8+ and CD4+ T cells from blood. Patients with Susac syndrome met diagnostic criteria that were recently defined for definite or probable disease. Negative isolation yielded CD4+ and CD8+ T cells, and FACS enriched TEMRA cells.

The sequenced material came from CD4+ T cells from PBMCs. The genes are TRBV5-1 and TRBJ1-2, with unresolved D. This clonotype originated in a human donor with Susac syndrome. The CDR3 DNA sequence: TGCGCCAGCAGCTTAGGCGACATTAACTATGGCTACACCTTC. Encoded protein: CASSLGDINYGYTF.